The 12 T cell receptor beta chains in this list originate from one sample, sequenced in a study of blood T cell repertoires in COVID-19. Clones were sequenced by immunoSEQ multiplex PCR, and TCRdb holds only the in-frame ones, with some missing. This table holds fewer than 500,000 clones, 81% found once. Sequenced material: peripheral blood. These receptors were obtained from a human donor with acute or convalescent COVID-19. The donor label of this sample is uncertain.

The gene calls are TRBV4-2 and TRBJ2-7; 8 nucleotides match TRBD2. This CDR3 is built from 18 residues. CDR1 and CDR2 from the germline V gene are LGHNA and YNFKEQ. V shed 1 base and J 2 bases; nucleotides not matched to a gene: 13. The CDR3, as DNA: TGTGCCAGCAGCCAAGTTCTCCCCGGGGGGGGCTTCACCTACGAGCAGTACTTC. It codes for CASSQVLPGGGFTYEQYF.

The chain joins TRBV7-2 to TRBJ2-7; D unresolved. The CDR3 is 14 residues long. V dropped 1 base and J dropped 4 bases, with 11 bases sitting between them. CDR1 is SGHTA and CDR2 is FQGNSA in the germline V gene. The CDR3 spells CASSLGPGSYEQYF. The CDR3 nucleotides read TGTGCCAGCAGCTTAGGGCCGGGTTCGTACGAGCAGTACTTC.

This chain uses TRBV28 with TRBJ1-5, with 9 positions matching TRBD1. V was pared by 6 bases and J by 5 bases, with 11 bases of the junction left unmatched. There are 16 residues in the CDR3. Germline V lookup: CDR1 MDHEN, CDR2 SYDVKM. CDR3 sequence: CASRRLGQGGHQPQHF. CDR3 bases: TGTGCCAGCAGACGTCTGGGACAGGGAGGTCATCAGCCCCAGCATTTT.

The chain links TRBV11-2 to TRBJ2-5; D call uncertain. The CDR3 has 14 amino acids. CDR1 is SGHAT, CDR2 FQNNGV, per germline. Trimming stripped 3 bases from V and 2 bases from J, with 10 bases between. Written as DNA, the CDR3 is TGTGCCAGCAGCTTGACGGCGGTACAAGAGACCCAGTACTTC. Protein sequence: CASSLTAVQETQYF.

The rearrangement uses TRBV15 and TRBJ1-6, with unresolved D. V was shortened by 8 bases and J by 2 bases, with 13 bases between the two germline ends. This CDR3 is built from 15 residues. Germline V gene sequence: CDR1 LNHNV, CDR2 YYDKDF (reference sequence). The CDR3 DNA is TGTGCCACCCGGCCCCACGGGGCCTATAATTCACCCCTCCACTTT. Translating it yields CATRPHGAYNSPLHF.

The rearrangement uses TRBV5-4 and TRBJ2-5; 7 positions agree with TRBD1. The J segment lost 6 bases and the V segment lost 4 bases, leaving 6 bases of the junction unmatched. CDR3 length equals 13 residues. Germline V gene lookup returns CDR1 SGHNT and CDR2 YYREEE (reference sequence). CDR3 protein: CASSNDRVKTQYF. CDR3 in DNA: TGTGCCAGCAGCAACGACAGGGTGAAGACCCAGTACTTC.

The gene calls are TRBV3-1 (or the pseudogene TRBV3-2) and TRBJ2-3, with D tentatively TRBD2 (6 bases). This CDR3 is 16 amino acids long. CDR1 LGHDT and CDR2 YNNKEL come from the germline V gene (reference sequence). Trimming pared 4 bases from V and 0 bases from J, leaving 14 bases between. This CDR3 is CASSLVGGPSTDTQYF. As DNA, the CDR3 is TGTGCCAGCAGCCTAGTGGGGGGACCTAGCACAGATACGCAGTATTTT.

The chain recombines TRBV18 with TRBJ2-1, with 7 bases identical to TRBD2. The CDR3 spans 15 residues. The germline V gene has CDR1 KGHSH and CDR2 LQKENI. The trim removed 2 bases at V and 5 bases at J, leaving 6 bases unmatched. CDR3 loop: CASSPSTSSHNEQFF. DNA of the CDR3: TGTGCCAGCTCACCATCGACTAGCAGCCACAATGAGCAGTTCTTC.

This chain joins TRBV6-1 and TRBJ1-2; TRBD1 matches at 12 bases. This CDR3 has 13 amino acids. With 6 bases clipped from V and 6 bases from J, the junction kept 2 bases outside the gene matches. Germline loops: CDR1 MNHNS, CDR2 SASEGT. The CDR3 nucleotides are TGTGCCAGCAGGGGACAGGGGGCGCATGGCTACACCTTC. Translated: CASRGQGAHGYTF.

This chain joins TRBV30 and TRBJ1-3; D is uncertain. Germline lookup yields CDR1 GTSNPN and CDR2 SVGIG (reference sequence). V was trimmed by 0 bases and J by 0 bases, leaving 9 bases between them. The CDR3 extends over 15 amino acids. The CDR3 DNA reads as TGTGCCTGGAGTGTGGCGGCCAGCTCTGGAAACACCATATATTTT. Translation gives CAWSVAASSGNTIYF.

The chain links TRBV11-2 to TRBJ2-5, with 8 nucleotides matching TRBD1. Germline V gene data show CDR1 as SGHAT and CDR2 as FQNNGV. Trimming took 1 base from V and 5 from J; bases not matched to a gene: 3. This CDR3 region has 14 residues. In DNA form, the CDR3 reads TGTGCCAGCAGCTTAGCGGGGGACAGGGAGACCCAGTACTTC. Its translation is CASSLAGDRETQYF. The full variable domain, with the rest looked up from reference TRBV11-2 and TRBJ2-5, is EAGVAQSPRYKIIEKRQSVAFWCNPISGHATLYWYQQILGQGPKLLIQFQNNGVVDDSQLPKDRFSAERLKGVDSTLKIQPAKLEDSAVYLCASSLAGDRETQYFGPGTRLLVL.

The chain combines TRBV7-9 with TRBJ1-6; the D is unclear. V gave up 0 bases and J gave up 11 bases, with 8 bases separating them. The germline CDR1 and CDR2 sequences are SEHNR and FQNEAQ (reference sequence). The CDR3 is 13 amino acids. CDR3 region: CASSLAGAPPLHF. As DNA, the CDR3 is TGTGCCAGCAGCTTAGCGGGCGCGCCACCCCTCCACTTT.